This T cell receptor (beta chain) was profiled in a study of blood T cell repertoires in COVID-19. The CDR3 spans 16 residues. V lost 0 bases and J lost 6; bases outside the gene matches: 8. Germline CDR1 reads SGHVS; CDR2 reads FQNEAQ. The assay was immunoSEQ multiplex PCR, and TCRdb's table has in-frame clones only and misses some. The sample lists under 150,000 clones; 84% were seen once. The sample comprised PBMCs or T cells enriched from blood (not recorded which). The V and J genes are TRBV7-8 and TRBJ2-1; 7 nucleotides match TRBD1. The receptor was derived from a man in his forties or fifties in a cohort exposed to, infected with or recovered from COVID-19 (not recorded which). The CDR3: CASSLAELWDSNEQFF. The CDR3 DNA sequence: TGTGCCAGCAGCTTAGCGGAACTTTGGGACAGCAATGAGCAGTTCTTC.